Shown below are 15 T cell receptor beta chains from a single sample sequenced in a study of blood T cells in healthy people across ages. Together with a sample-barcoded 5' primer, a J-beta primer mix was included in a second PCR lasting roughly 6 to 12 cycles. TCRdb independently ran MiXCR on the 5' RACE reads; one entry per CDR3 protein. The sample yields some 860,000 distinct CDR3 sequences, around three fifths seen once. The specimen sequenced was blood. These receptors all come from a man aged 40-50 years in good health.

This clonotype was seen a few times. This chain uses TRBV4-3 with TRBJ2-7; D may be TRBD1 (5 bases). V was clipped by 0 bases and J by 3 bases, with 12 bases between them. The CDR3 sequence is 15 residues long. The V gene's germline CDR1 is LGHNA and CDR2 YSLEER. As DNA, the CDR3 is TGCGCCAGCAGCCAAGATAGGGGATCGGTCTACGAGCAGTACTTC. This codes for CASSQDRGSVYEQYF.

V is TRBV25-1 and J is TRBJ2-7; D is possibly TRBD2 (5 bases). V was trimmed by 3 bases and J by 2 bases, leaving 14 bases between them. CDR3 size: 15 residues. Germline values: CDR1 MGHDK, CDR2 SYGVNS. The DNA of the CDR3 is TGTGCCAGCAGTGACGCCCGTGGACTTGCCTACGAGCAGTACTTC. It codes for CASSDARGLAYEQYF.

The V gene is TRBV20-1, the J gene TRBJ2-1, with TRBD2 matching 13 bases. J was trimmed by 6 bases and V by 5 bases; bases with no gene match: 19. The CDR3 totals 19 residues. Germline values: CDR1 DFQATT, CDR2 SNEGSKA (reference sequence). CDR3 DNA sequence: TGCAGTGCTCCCCACCCCGTTACTAGCGGGAGGGCTCTGGTCAATGAGCAGTTCTTC. Amino acids: CSAPHPVTSGRALVNEQFF.

This chain links TRBV6-2 or TRBV6-3 with TRBJ2-7; D remains ambiguous. The ends were cut back, 0 bases at V and 5 bases at J, with 14 bases in the middle. The CDR3 has 15 amino acids. Germline loops: CDR1 MNHEY, CDR2 SVGEGT. The CDR3 coding sequence is TGTGCCAGCAGTTACTCCCTCGACCCGACCGACGAGCAGTACTTC. Its translation: CASSYSLDPTDEQYF.

The V gene is TRBV30, the J gene TRBJ2-2, with 8 nucleotides matching TRBD1. V shed 2 bases, J shed 8 bases, and the junction held 10 bases outside the gene matches. The CDR3 length is 15 residues. Germline V gene data show CDR1 as GTSNPN and CDR2 as SVGIG (reference sequence). The CDR3 region has the DNA TGTGCCTGGAGTACAACAGGGGGTAGAATTGGGGAGCTGTTTTTT. Translated: CAWSTTGGRIGELFF.

The chain links TRBV7-8 to TRBJ2-7; perhaps TRBD1 as D (5 bases). CDR1 SGHVS and CDR2 FQNEAQ come from the germline V gene. V was pared by 7 bases and J by 7 bases, with 29 bases between. The CDR3 runs to 17 residues. CDR3: CASTPTFQGRGVIEQYF. Here the CDR3 DNA reads TGTGCCAGCACCCCGACATTCCAGGGTCGTGGGGTTATAGAGCAGTACTTC.

The rearrangement uses TRBV10-3 and TRBJ2-7, with no clear D. V dropped 3 bases and J dropped 9 bases, with 15 bases sitting between them. Germline lookup yields CDR1 ENHRY and CDR2 SYGVKD. CDR3 length: 13 amino acids. The CDR3 DNA follows: TGTGCCATCAGTGATAGTAGGGAAACGAGGCAGTACTTC. Translation: CAISDSRETRQYF.

This clonotype turned up a few times. The chain links TRBV5-5 to TRBJ1-4; 10 bases match TRBD1. Germline V gene data show CDR1 as SGHKS and CDR2 as YYEKEE (reference sequence). CDR3 length equals 17 residues. J lost 5 bases, V lost 3 bases, and 10 bases had no gene match. Here the CDR3 DNA reads TGTGCCAGCAGCTGGGACAGGGGACCCGAACTAAATGAAAAACTGTTTTTT. This codes for CASSWDRGPELNEKLFF.

Comment on this clonotype: A junction end diverges from the germline sequence, so it may reflect a read error. J is TRBJ1-2 and V is TRBV12-3 or TRBV12-4; no firm D call. This CDR3 contains 16 residues. The CDR3 DNA reads as TGCGCCAGCAGTCCAAATCCTGGACGGGCGAACTATGGCTACACCTTC. Translating it yields CASSPNPGRANYGYTF.

This rearrangement joins TRBV24-1 to TRBJ2-1; D is perhaps TRBD1 (5 bases). Germline-derived CDR1 and CDR2 are KGHDR and SFDVKD. V lost 3 bases and J 4 bases, leaving 21 bases between the germline ends. CDR3 length: 18 amino acids. The CDR3 nucleotides are TGTGCCACCAGTGATCTGGGCACGGACGTATCAGGGTACAATGAGCAGTTCTTC. This gives the protein CATSDLGTDVSGYNEQFF.

This clonotype came up a few times. This sequence joins TRBV5-1 and TRBJ2-4, with 8 bases identical to TRBD1. TRBJ2-7 matches the DNA end more closely, so the J call is doubtful. Germline values: CDR1 SGHRS, CDR2 YFSETQ. The CDR3 is 15 amino acids. CDR3 DNA: TGCGCCAGCAGCTTGGGACAGGGGACGGGATACGAGCAGTACTTC. This encodes CASSLGQGTGYEQYF.

The chain carries TRBV19 and TRBJ1-1; D is undetermined. Trimming pared 5 bases from V and 5 bases from J, leaving 12 bases between. This CDR3 spans 13 amino acids. Germline CDR1 and CDR2: LNHDA and SQIVND (reference sequence). Here the CDR3 reads CASSSTRDTEAFF. The CDR3 region has the DNA TGTGCCAGTAGTTCCACGAGGGATACTGAAGCTTTCTTT.

This clonotype appeared a few times. The chain couples TRBV3-1 to TRBJ2-7, with TRBD2 matching over 11 bases. Germline CDR1 reads LGHDT; CDR2 reads YNNKEL (reference sequence). V was pared by 3 bases and J by 3 bases, with 4 bases of the junction left unmatched. The CDR3 length is 15 residues. DNA of the CDR3: TGTGCCAGCAGCCACCATAGCGGGAGGGACTACGAGCAGTACTTC. Encoded protein: CASSHHSGRDYEQYF.

This clonotype was observed many times. The V gene is TRBV3-1, the J gene TRBJ1-1; perhaps TRBD1 as D (5 bases). Germline V CDR1 and CDR2: LGHDT, YNNKEL (reference sequence). V was shortened by 7 bases and J by 6 bases, with 9 bases between the two germline ends. This CDR3 contains 11 residues. The CDR3 DNA follows: TGTGCCAGCAAGGGGTCCGCTGAAGCTTTCTTT. Protein: CASKGSAEAFF.

The chain recombines TRBV29-1 with TRBJ2-5, with D tentatively TRBD1 or TRBD2 (5 bases each). The J call may be in error: the DNA end matches TRBJ2-7 better. Germline values: CDR1 SQVTM, CDR2 ANQGSEA. The CDR3 extends over 13 amino acids. This CDR3 is CSVGETVAYEQYF. CDR3 sequence (DNA): TGCAGCGTTGGGGAGACAGTCGCCTACGAGCAGTACTTC.